Listed below are T cell receptor beta chains from one sample, sequenced in a study of control samples from healthy donors and cancer patients. The assay was immunoSEQ multiplex PCR, and TCRdb's table has in-frame clones only and misses some. The table records 230,000 or so clones, just under 95% of them present only once. The material sequenced was blood. These receptors came from a middle-aged man in good health. CDR3s include the opening cysteine and the closing phenylalanine or tryptophan. A D gene is named only where the DNA matches it firmly.

D gene,V gene,CDR3 protein
TRBD1,TRBV5-4,CASSLGTGNGYTF
.,TRBV28,CASSSQGLGIPGNTIYF
.,TRBV5-1,CASSLAWAGLSPLHF
TRBD2,TRBV5-1,CASSPGAGGLETDTQYF
TRBD2,TRBV10-2,CASRGLAGPYNEQFF
.,TRBV7-2,CASSLGGGGPQETQYF
.,TRBV27,CASSREGGRYQPQHF
.,TRBV5-1,CASSAGTAPNEQFF
.,TRBV3-1/TRBV3-2,CASSARGGVFEAFF
.,TRBV5-1,CASSQIGAPLSYEQYF
.,TRBV12-3/TRBV12-4,CASTLTENQPQHF
.,TRBV21-1,CASSKARAGMNTEAFF
TRBD1,TRBV6-6,CASRTGVSYEQYF
.,TRBV6-5,CASSYIEGVNYGYTF
TRBD1,TRBV6-1,CASSDRGLRTGPTGELFF
.,TRBV6-5,CASSFIDVSNQPQHF
.,TRBV28,CASSLYRAGYTF